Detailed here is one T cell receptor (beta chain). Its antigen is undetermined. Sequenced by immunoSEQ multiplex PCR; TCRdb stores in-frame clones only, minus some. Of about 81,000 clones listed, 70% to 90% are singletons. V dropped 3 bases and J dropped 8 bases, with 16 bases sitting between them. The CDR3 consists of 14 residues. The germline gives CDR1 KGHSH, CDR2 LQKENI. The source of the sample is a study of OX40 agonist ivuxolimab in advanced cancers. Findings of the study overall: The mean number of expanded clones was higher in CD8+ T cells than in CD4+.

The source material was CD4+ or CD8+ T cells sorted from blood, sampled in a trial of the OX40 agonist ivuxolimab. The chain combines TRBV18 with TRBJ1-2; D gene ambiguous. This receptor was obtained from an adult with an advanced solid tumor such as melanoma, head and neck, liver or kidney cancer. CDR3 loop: CASSPQLLGRGYTF. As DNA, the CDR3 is TGTGCCAGCTCACCTCAATTACTAGGCCGCGGCTACACCTTC. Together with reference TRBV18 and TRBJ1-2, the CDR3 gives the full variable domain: NAGVMQNPRHLVRRRGQEARLRCSPMKGHSHVYWYRQLPEEGLKFMVYLQKENIIDESGMPKERFSAEFPKEGPSILRIQQVVRGDSAAYFCASSPQLLGRGYTFGSGTRLTVV.